The T cell receptor (beta chain) under discussion was sequenced for a study of cytomegalovirus exposure and HLA in healthy donors. Amplification used 60 Vbeta primers and 13 Jbeta primers. TCRdb's copy holds only in-frame clones and misses some; the assay was immunoSEQ multiplex PCR. The table lists 90,000 to 120,000 clones, 82% of them singletons. Input material: PBMCs. This sequence originates from a young man in good health and CMV-seropositive.

Here the CDR3 reads CASSMGEYQETQYF. For the CDR3, the DNA is TGTGCCAGTAGTATGGGAGAGTACCAAGAGACCCAGTACTTC. This chain joins TRBV19 and TRBJ2-5, with D maybe TRBD2 (5 bases). CDR1 and CDR2 (germline): LNHDA, SQIVND (reference sequence). The CDR3 is made up of 14 amino acids. V gave up 3 bases and J gave up 0 bases, with 8 bases separating them.